These 21 T cell receptor beta chains originate from one sample sequenced in a study of shared clonotypes between healthy human individuals. TCRdb's copy holds only in-frame clones and misses some; the assay was immunoSEQ multiplex PCR. The data contain under 2,500,000 clones, nearly 97% of them singletons. The sample taken for sequencing was naive CD4+ T cells sorted from blood. As to subset: CD45RA+ positively selected. All receptors come from a man between 18 and 35 years old in good health.

This rearrangement joins TRBV11-2 to TRBJ1-3; D gene uncertain. The length of the CDR3 is 12 residues. Trimming shortened V by 6 bases and J by 0 bases, and 3 bases separated the two germline ends. The germline V gene has CDR1 SGHAT and CDR2 FQNNGV. The CDR3 loop is CASRSSGNTIYF. The CDR3 nucleotides are TGTGCCAGCAGGTCCTCTGGAAACACCATATATTTT.

Only one count was recorded for this clone. The chain uses TRBV10-1 and TRBJ2-7, with 9 bases lining up with TRBD2. This CDR3 has 15 amino acids. CDR1 is WNHNN, CDR2 SYGVQD, per germline (reference sequence). The ends lost 0 bases at V and 5 bases at J; junction bases unmatched: 5. In DNA form, the CDR3 reads TGCGCCAGCAGTGAGTCGGCGGGAGGGATCCACGAGCAGTACTTC. The encoded protein is CASSESAGGIHEQYF.

J is TRBJ2-3 and V is TRBV6-5; 7 bases fit TRBD2. The CDR3 totals 15 residues. V was pared by 4 bases and J by 2 bases, with 6 bases of the junction left unmatched. Germline V gene lookup returns CDR1 MNHEY and CDR2 SVGAGI. The CDR3 DNA reads as TGTGCCAGCAGTTCCGGGACTATATCCACAGATACGCAGTATTTT. Amino acid sequence: CASSSGTISTDTQYF.

This clone was detected only once. The V call is TRBV12-5, the J call TRBJ2-2; D perhaps matches TRBD1 (5 bases). CDR1 is LGHNT and CDR2 is FRNRAP in the germline V gene. This CDR3 comprises 14 residues. The V end was cut by 2 bases, the J end by 6 bases, with 10 bases between. Written as DNA, the CDR3 is TGTGCTAGTGGTTTGCAGGGTACGTCCGGGGAGCTGTTTTTT. Translation gives CASGLQGTSGELFF.

This clone has just one count. The chain combines TRBV21-1 with TRBJ2-5; the listed D gene, TRBD1, was not tested against the DNA. TRBV21-1 is a known pseudogene. The CDR3 runs to 17 residues. The CDR3: CASSKRTGHSYQETQYF. CDR3 DNA: TGTGCCAGCAGCAAACGTACAGGTCATTCGTACCAAGAGACCCAGTACTTC.

The chain joins TRBV5-4 to TRBJ2-7, with 8 positions matching TRBD1. CDR1 and CDR2 from the germline V gene are SGHNT and YYREEE (reference sequence). V shed 4 bases, J shed 1 base, and the junction held 10 bases outside the gene matches. The CDR3 sequence is 16 residues long. CDR3 coding DNA: TGTGCCAGCAGCGCTGGACGACAGGGGAGTTCCTACGAGCAGTACTTC. This codes for CASSAGRQGSSYEQYF.

The gene calls are TRBV6-5 and TRBJ1-1; the D is unclear. Trimming shortened V by 2 bases and J by 3 bases, and 10 bases separated the two germline ends. Germline V lookup: CDR1 MNHEY, CDR2 SVGAGI. The CDR3 length is 14 residues. The CDR3 spells CASSYEGRYTEAFF. The CDR3 bases are TGTGCCAGCAGTTACGAGGGCAGATACACTGAAGCTTTCTTT.

The rearrangement uses TRBV5-1 and TRBJ2-1; maybe TRBD2 (5 bases). Germline V gives CDR1 SGHRS, CDR2 YFSETQ. The CDR3 totals 15 residues. V dropped 1 base and J dropped 6 bases, with 14 bases sitting between them. The DNA of the CDR3 is TGCGCCAGCAGCTTGACCGGATCGGAGGCCAATGAGCAGTTCTTC. This encodes CASSLTGSEANEQFF. Combining the CDR3 with reference TRBV5-1 and TRBJ2-1 gives the whole variable domain KAGVTQTPRYLIKTRGQQVTLSCSPISGHRSVSWYQQTPGQGLQFLFEYFSETQRNKGNFPGRFSGRQFSNSRSEMNVSTLELGDSALYLCASSLTGSEANEQFFGPGTRLTVL.

V gene TRBV10-1 combines with J gene TRBJ2-2; tentatively, D is TRBD1 (5 bases). Germline-derived CDR1 and CDR2 are WNHNN and SYGVQD (reference sequence). Trimming shortened V by 7 bases and J by 3 bases, and 18 bases separated the two germline ends. The CDR3 totals 16 residues. CDR3: CASNDKGVRDTGELFF. DNA for the CDR3: TGCGCCAGCAACGATAAAGGGGTACGGGACACCGGGGAGCTGTTTTTT.

DNA for the CDR3: TGTGCCAGCACCCAATTGACAGGGATAGCTGAAGCTTTCTTT. It is translated as CASTQLTGIAEAFF. The chain couples TRBV6-5 to TRBJ1-1; 7 nucleotides align to TRBD1. From germline, CDR1 is MNHEY and CDR2 SVGAGI. Losses at the gene ends were 7 bases for V and 6 bases for J; bases not matched to a gene: 11. The CDR3 is made up of 14 amino acids.

The rearrangement joins TRBV4-1 to TRBJ2-3; 7 nucleotides align to TRBD2. Germline trimming cut 4 bases from V and 3 bases from J; bases unmatched to any gene: 10. The CDR3 contains 16 residues. CDR1 is MGHRA, CDR2 YSYEKL, per germline. DNA for the CDR3: TGCGCCAGCAGCCCACTAGCGACCTTGGGAACAGATACGCAGTATTTT. Its protein product is CASSPLATLGTDTQYF.

The rearrangement uses TRBV27 and TRBJ1-2; tentatively, D is TRBD1 (5 bases). There are 16 residues in the CDR3. V was shortened by 6 bases and J by 5 bases, with 22 bases between the two germline ends. CDR1 MNHEY and CDR2 SMNVEV come from the germline V gene (reference sequence). CDR3 residues: CASRQVGRGLLYGYTF. The CDR3 region has the DNA TGTGCCAGCAGGCAGGTCGGGAGGGGACTGTTATATGGCTACACCTTC.

CDR3 sequence (DNA): TGTGCCATCAGTGACCGGGCCCGATCCTACGAGCAGTACTTC. This translates into CAISDRARSYEQYF. J is TRBJ2-7 and V is TRBV10-3, with D hard to call. The CDR3 runs 14 residues. V lost 3 bases and J lost 1, with 10 bases in between. Per the germline V gene, CDR1 is ENHRY and CDR2 is SYGVKD.

The chain carries TRBV25-1 and TRBJ2-5; 13 nucleotides agree with TRBD2. The germline V gene encodes CDR1 MGHDK and CDR2 SYGVNS. Losses at the gene ends were 3 bases for V and 5 bases for J; bases not matched to a gene: 6. The CDR3 has 16 amino acids. The CDR3 sequence is CASSERTSGSAETQYF. The DNA for the CDR3 is TGTGCCAGCAGTGAGAGGACTAGCGGGAGCGCTGAGACCCAGTACTTC.

The chain links TRBV5-6 to TRBJ2-7; 10 nucleotides align to TRBD2. CDR1 is SGHDT, CDR2 YYEEEE, per germline. CDR3 length: 14 amino acids. The trim removed 0 bases at V and 11 bases at J, leaving 8 bases unmatched. The CDR3 loop reads CASSLGGLALTEYF. The CDR3 DNA is TGTGCCAGCAGCTTGGGGGGACTAGCGCTGACGGAGTACTTC.

V usage is TRBV18 and J usage is TRBJ1-3; D is undetermined. Trimming stripped 3 bases from V and 2 bases from J, with 2 bases between. CDR1 is KGHSH and CDR2 is LQKENI in the germline V gene. The CDR3 consists of 12 residues. The CDR3 sequence: CASSPAGNTIYF. The CDR3, as DNA: TGTGCCAGCTCACCGGCTGGAAACACCATATATTTT.

About this clone itself: The sample contains more than one DNA sequence encoding this CDR3. The chain links TRBV29-1 to TRBJ2-5; 9 bases line up with TRBD1. Germline V gene sequence: CDR1 SQVTM, CDR2 ANQGSEA. The CDR3 spans 12 residues. The J segment lost 5 bases and the V segment lost 4 bases, leaving 2 bases of the junction unmatched. CDR3 bases: TGCAGCGTTGGCGGACAGGGGGAGACCCAGTACTTC. It specifies CSVGGQGETQYF.

This rearrangement joins TRBV9 to TRBJ1-6; D is undetermined. Trimming pared 0 bases from V and 9 bases from J, leaving 16 bases between. The CDR3 totals 16 residues. Germline lookup yields CDR1 SGDLS and CDR2 YYNGEE. The chain's CDR3 is CASSVDLSGVGSPLHF. The CDR3 DNA follows: TGTGCCAGCAGCGTAGATCTATCGGGTGTGGGTTCACCCCTCCACTTT.

The chain joins TRBV4-1 to TRBJ1-4; a weak D match, TRBD1 (6 bases). Germline lookup yields CDR1 MGHRA and CDR2 YSYEKL. V dropped 5 bases and J dropped 2 bases, with 15 bases sitting between them. The CDR3 contains 16 residues. The CDR3 loop is CASSMQGTSTNEKLFF. In nucleotides, the CDR3 is TGCGCCAGCAGCATGCAGGGGACCAGCACTAATGAAAAACTGTTTTTT.

This sequence joins TRBV7-3 and TRBJ1-6, with D tentatively TRBD1 (5 bases). The CDR3 consists of 15 residues. Trimming took off 5 bases at V and 9 bases at J, with 17 bases between the two ends. Germline loops: CDR1 SGHTA, CDR2 FQGTGA. Here the CDR3 DNA reads TGTGCCAGCAGCGTCATAGGGACGGTAGGTTCACCCCTCCACTTT. Its translation is CASSVIGTVGSPLHF. The full variable domain, with the rest looked up from reference TRBV7-3 and TRBJ1-6, is GAGVSQTPSNKVTEKGKYVELRCDPISGHTALYWYRQSLGQGPEFLIYFQGTGAADDSGLPNDRFFAVRPEGSVSTLKIQRTERGDSAVYLCASSVIGTVGSPLHFGNGTRLTVT.

The J gene is TRBJ1-6, the V gene TRBV18, with D possibly matching TRBD1 (5 bases). CDR3 length: 16 amino acids. Looked up from germline, CDR1 is KGHSH and CDR2 is LQKENI. V was shortened by 2 bases and J by 10 bases, with 18 bases between the two germline ends. The CDR3, as DNA: TGTGCCAGCTCACCAGGTGGGGCGGGGGTAGCCTCACCCCTCCACTTT. As protein: CASSPGGAGVASPLHF.